This T cell receptor (beta chain) was sequenced in a study of a mutant IDH1 vaccine in newly diagnosed glioma. Noted time point: baseline, week 1 (first vaccination visit). Treatment denoted: pre-vaccination baseline after standard-of-care therapy. Patients carried new grade 3 or 4 IDH1-mutant astrocytomas lacking nuclear ATRX. This CDR3 has 11 amino acids. Trimming pared 5 bases from V and 7 bases from J, leaving 9 bases between. Germline values: CDR1 SEHNR, CDR2 FQNEAQ (reference sequence). Assay used: immunoSEQ multiplex PCR; TCRdb lists only in-frame clones, some missing. The sample includes 50,000 to 75,000 clones, about 91% of them seen just once.

Here the sequenced sample was PBMCs, taken from a glioma patient treated with radiotherapy, temozolomide or both. The chain recombines TRBV7-9 with TRBJ2-7; D is undetermined. This TCR derives from a middle-aged man with glioma. CDR3 sequence: CASSRQREQYF. In nucleotides, the CDR3 is TGTGCCAGCAGCCGTCAGAGAGAGCAGTACTTC.